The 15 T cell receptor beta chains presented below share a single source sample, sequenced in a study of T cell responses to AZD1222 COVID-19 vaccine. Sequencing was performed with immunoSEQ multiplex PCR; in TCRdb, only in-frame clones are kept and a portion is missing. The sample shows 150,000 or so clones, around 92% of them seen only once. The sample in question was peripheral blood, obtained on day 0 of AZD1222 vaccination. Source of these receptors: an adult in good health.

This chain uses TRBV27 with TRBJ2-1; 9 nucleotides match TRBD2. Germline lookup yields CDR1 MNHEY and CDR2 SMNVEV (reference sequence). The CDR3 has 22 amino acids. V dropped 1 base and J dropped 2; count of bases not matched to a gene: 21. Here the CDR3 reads CASSLLSALFEGGRAAYNEQFF. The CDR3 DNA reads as TGTGCCAGCAGTTTATTGTCGGCCCTTTTTGAGGGCGGGAGGGCCGCCTACAATGAGCAGTTCTTC.

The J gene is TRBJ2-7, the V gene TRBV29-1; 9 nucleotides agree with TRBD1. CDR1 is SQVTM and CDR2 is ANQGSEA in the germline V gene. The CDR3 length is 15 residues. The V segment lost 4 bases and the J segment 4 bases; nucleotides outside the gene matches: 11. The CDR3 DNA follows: TGCAGCGTTGTCGGGGGAGGGACAGGGAGTTACGAGCAGTACTTC. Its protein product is CSVVGGGTGSYEQYF.

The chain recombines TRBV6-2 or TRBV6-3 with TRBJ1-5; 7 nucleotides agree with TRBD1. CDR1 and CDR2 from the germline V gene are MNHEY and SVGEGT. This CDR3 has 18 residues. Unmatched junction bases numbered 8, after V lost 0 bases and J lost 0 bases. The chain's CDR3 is CASSYSGDRFYSNQPQHF. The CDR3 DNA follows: TGTGCCAGCAGTTACTCAGGGGACAGATTTTATAGCAATCAGCCCCAGCATTTT.

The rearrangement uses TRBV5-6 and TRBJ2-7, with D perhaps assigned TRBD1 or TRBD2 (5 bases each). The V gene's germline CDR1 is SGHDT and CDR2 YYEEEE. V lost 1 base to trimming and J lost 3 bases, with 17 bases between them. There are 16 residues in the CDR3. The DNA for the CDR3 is TGTGCCAGCAGCTTGCCAGGGACGGTTTCATACTACGAGCAGTACTTC. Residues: CASSLPGTVSYYEQYF.

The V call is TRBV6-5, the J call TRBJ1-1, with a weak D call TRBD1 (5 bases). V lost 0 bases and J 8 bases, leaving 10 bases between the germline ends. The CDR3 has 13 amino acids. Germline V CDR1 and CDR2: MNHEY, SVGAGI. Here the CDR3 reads CASSYSGEGEAFF. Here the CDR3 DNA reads TGTGCCAGCAGTTACTCAGGGGAAGGAGAAGCTTTCTTT.

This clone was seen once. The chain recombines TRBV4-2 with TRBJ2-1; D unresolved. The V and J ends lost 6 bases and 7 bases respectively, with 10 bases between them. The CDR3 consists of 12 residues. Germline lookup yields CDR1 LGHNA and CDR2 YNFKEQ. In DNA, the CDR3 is TGTGCCAGCAGACTTAACCGAAATGAGCAGTTCTTC. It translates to CASRLNRNEQFF.

CDR3 in amino acids: CASSLALRQGPGNIQYF. CDR3 nucleotide sequence: TGTGCCAGCAGCTTAGCTTTACGTCAGGGGCCCGGGAACATTCAGTACTTC. This sequence joins TRBV11-2 and TRBJ2-4; D possibly corresponds to TRBD1 (6 bases). This CDR3 spans 17 amino acids. Germline CDR1 is SGHAT and CDR2 is FQNNGV. Trimming left V 1 base short and J 7 bases short, with 20 bases between. The complete variable domain, with remaining parts taken from reference TRBV11-2 and TRBJ2-4, reads EAGVAQSPRYKIIEKRQSVAFWCNPISGHATLYWYQQILGQGPKLLIQFQNNGVVDDSQLPKDRFSAERLKGVDSTLKIQPAKLEDSAVYLCASSLALRQGPGNIQYFGAGTRLSVL.

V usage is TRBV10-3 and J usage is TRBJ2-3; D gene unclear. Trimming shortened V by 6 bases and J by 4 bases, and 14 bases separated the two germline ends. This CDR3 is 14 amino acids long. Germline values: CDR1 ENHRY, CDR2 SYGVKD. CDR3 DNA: TGTGCCATCAGGGCCTTACTATTCCCAGATACGCAGTATTTT. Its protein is CAIRALLFPDTQYF.

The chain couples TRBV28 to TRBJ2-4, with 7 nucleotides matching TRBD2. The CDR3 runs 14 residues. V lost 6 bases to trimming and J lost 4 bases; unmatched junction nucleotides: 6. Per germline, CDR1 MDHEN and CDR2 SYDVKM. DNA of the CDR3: TGTGCCAGCAGCCTGTGGGGACTAAAAAACATTCAGTACTTC. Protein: CASSLWGLKNIQYF.

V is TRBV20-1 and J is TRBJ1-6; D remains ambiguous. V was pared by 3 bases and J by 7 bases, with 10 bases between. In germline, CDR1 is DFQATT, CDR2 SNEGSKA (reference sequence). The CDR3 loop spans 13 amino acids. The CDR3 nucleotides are TGCAGTGCTAGTACGGGTTTGAATTCACCCCTCCACTTT. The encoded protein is CSASTGLNSPLHF.

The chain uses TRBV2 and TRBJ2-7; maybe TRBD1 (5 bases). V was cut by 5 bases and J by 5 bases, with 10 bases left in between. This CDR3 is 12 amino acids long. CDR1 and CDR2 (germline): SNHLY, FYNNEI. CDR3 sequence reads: CASSPGYHEQYF. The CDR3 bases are TGTGCCAGCAGTCCAGGGTACCACGAGCAGTACTTC.

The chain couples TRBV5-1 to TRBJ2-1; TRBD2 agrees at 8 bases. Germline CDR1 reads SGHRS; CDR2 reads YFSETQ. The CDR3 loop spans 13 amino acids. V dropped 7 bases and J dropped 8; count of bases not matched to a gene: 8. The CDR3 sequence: CASSRGGRDEQFF. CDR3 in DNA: TGCGCCAGCTCCCGGGGGGGCCGGGATGAGCAGTTCTTC.

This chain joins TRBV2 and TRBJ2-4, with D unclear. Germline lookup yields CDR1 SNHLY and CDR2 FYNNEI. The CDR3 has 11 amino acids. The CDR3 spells CVAGSEHLQYF. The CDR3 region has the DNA TGTGTCGCCGGGTCCGAACACCTTCAGTACTTC.

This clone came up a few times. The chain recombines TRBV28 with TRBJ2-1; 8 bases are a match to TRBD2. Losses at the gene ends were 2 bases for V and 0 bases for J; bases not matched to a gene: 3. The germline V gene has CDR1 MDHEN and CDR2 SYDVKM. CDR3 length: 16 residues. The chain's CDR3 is CASSLLTSGSYNEQFF. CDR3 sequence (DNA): TGTGCCAGCAGTTTACTCACTAGCGGCTCCTACAATGAGCAGTTCTTC. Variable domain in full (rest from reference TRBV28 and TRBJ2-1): DVKVTQSSRYLVKRTGEKVFLECVQDMDHENMFWYRQDPGLGLRLIYFSYDVKMKEKGDIPEGYSVSREKKERFSLILESASTNQTSMYLCASSLLTSGSYNEQFFGPGTRLTVL.

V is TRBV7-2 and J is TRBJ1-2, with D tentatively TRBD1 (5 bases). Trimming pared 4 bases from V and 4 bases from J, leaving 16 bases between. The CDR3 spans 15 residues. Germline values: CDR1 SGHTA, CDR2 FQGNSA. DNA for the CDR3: TGTGCCAGCAGCTCGCCGGGACGGACCTTCTATGGCTACACCTTC. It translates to CASSSPGRTFYGYTF.